This T cell receptor (beta chain) appears in the sequencing data of a study of Ad26.COV2.S vaccination and SARS-CoV-2 variants (TCRdb year 2021). For context, the study as a whole: Donors in the vaccine arm were drawn from COV1001, a phase I-IIa trial of Ad26.COV2.S in healthy adults that was multicentre, randomized, double-blind and placebo-controlled. Ad26.COV2.S was administered intramuscularly at 5 x 10^10 or 1 x 10^11 viral particles, either as a single shot or as two shots given 56 days apart. The specificity and breadth of SARS-CoV-2-reactive T cell receptors after Ad26.COV2.S vaccination were assessed by TCRbeta repertoire sequencing. A total of approximately 30 samples were included in the TCR-sequenced set, comprising 19 Ad26.COV2.S vaccine recipients, 5 placebo recipients and 8 SARS-CoV-2 convalescent individuals. Participants in the trial were split at random into five groups of five each, receiving low-dose or high-dose Ad26.COV2.S once or twice, or else placebo on both occasions. Investigators remained blinded to trial group allocation during experiments and outcome assessment. General conclusions and limits of the study: The study was not powered for comparison of responses between vaccine doses or regimens. Compared with placebo recipients, Ad26.COV2.S recipients showed higher spike-specific TCR breadth (P = 0.0014). Comparable non-spike TCR breadth was observed between vaccine and placebo recipients, consistent with only spike being contained in the vaccine. After vaccination, substantial breadth of spike-specific CD8+ and CD4+ T cell responses was reported. The authors noted that the TCR breadth and depth analyses may have underestimated total T cell responses.

Remarks on this clone: There is no known antigen for this receptor. The sample holds no much larger clone one base away, and base qualities are not on file.

TCRbeta CDR3 regions were sequenced with the immunoSEQ Assay. After extraction, genomic DNA underwent amplification by bias-controlled multiplex PCR, followed by high-throughput sequencing. The paper's data handling went like this. To quantify the absolute abundance of every unique TCRbeta CDR3 region, sequences were collapsed and filtered. Usable DNA was measured by amplifying reference genes present in all nucleated cells, and TCRbeta template counts were normalized to that usable DNA to estimate T cell fraction. Repertoire TCRs were annotated as SARS-CoV-2-specific when V gene, CDR3 amino acid sequence and J gene were exactly matched to a known reactive TCR set. MIRA supplied the reference SARS-CoV-2 TCR set, which was filtered for enrichment in COVID-19-positive ImmuneCODE repertoires so that public or cross-reactive TCRs were removed. Using the MIRA antigens, annotated TCRs were further analysed by specific ORF or by position within an ORF. Breadth was defined as the number of annotated unique rearrangements divided by the total number of unique productive rearrangements, and depth was defined as the summed frequency of the annotated unique rearrangements. Two-sided Wilcoxon rank-sum tests were used to compare TCR breadth between groups. Entries here come from immuneACCESS through TCRdb and include only in-frame sequences with V and J called. Some clones fail to appear in such tables; in the studies checked, an unresolved V gene covers under half of the shortfall, and the cause of the remainder is unknown. V, J and clone size reflect that table, while D and trimming were determined from the DNA. The sample table shows 440,000 or so clones, and 90% are seen once. The ten largest account for around 4.2% of the sample.

Explained via the paper, the treatment or condition label denotes: about 20 received Ad26.COV2.S at low or high dose, single or two shots; roughly five received placebo; per-sample allocation not given. For vaccine and placebo recipients, the sequenced repertoires came from samples collected on day 63 after the first injection. In Cohort 1b, around 25 adults aged 18-55 years were enrolled at a single site in Boston, USA, between 29 July and 7 August 2020. Ad26.COV2.S was a replication-incompetent adenovirus type 26 vector that expressed a prefusion-stabilized SARS-CoV-2 spike protein derived from the original Wuhan strain. The clonotype originates from a person between 18 and 60 years old who received the Ad26.COV2.S COVID-19 vaccine or a placebo. Source: peripheral blood, taken in a trial of Ad26.COV2.S vaccine versus placebo.

The CDR3 region reads CASSFREQPQHF. DNA sequence: TGTGCCAGCAGTTTCAGAGAGCAGCCCCAGCATTTT. The V and J segments used are TRBV28 and TRBJ1-5; a confident D gene designation cannot be given. The V end loses 3 bases and the J end loses 7 bases, and a stretch of 7 bases separates them. The germline V gene specifies MDHEN as CDR1 and SYDVKM as CDR2. Spanning cysteine to phenylalanine, the CDR3 consists of 12 amino acids. Here the CDR3 DNA is all that survives: 36 bases in frame from base 1.